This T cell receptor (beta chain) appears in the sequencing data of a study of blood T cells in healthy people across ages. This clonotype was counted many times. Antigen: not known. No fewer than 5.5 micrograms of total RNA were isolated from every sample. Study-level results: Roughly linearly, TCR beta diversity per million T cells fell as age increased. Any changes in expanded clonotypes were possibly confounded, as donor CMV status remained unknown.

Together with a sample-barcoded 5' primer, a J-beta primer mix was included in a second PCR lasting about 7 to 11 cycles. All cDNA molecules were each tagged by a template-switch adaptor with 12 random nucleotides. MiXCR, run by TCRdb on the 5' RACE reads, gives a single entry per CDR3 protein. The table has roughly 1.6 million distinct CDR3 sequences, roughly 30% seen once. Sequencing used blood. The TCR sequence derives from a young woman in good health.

The CDR3 coding sequence is TGTGCCAGCAGTTTGGGCGGGGGCGCGTCCTACAATGAGCAGTTCTTC. Protein: CASSLGGGASYNEQFF. The chain employs TRBV12-3 or TRBV12-4 and TRBJ2-1; a possible D gene is TRBD2 (7 bases). Trimming cost V 3 bases and J 1 base, with 13 bases left between them. This CDR3 is 16 amino acids long.